Below, one T cell receptor (beta chain) is given with its context. This entry is derived from a study of cytomegalovirus exposure and HLA in healthy donors. The CDR3 length is 16 residues. The V gene lost 0 bases and the J gene lost 2 bases, with 15 bases spanning the gap. CDR1 and CDR2 (germline): SGHRS, YFSETQ. TCRdb keeps only in-frame clones here, not all; method: immunoSEQ multiplex PCR. The sample yields 150,000 to 200,000 clones, approximately 80% seen once. The origin of this receptor is a man in his late teens or twenties in good health and CMV-seropositive. The V call is TRBV5-1, the J call TRBJ2-7, with D possibly being TRBD2 (6 bases). The specimen sequenced was PBMCs. CDR3 in DNA: TGCGCCAGCAGCTTGGCCGGCGGGGCCCAAGCCTACGAGCAGTACTTC. Its translation: CASSLAGGAQAYEQYF.